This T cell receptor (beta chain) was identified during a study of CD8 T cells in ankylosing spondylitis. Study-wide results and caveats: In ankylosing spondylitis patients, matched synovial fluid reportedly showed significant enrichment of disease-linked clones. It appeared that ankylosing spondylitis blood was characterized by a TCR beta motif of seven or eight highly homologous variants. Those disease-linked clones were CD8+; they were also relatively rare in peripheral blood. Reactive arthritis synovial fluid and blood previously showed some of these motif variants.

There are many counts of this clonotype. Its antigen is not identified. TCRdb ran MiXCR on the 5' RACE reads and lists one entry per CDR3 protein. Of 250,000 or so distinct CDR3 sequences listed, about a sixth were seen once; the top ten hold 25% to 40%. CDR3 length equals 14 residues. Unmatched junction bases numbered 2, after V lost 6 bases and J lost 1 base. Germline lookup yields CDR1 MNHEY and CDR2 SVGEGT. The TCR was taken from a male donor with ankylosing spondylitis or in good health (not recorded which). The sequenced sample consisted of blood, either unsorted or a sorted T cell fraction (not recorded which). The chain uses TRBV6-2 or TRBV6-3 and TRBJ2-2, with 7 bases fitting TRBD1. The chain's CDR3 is CASSRQGNTGELFF. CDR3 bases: TGTGCCAGCAGCAGACAGGGGAACACCGGGGAGCTGTTTTTT.